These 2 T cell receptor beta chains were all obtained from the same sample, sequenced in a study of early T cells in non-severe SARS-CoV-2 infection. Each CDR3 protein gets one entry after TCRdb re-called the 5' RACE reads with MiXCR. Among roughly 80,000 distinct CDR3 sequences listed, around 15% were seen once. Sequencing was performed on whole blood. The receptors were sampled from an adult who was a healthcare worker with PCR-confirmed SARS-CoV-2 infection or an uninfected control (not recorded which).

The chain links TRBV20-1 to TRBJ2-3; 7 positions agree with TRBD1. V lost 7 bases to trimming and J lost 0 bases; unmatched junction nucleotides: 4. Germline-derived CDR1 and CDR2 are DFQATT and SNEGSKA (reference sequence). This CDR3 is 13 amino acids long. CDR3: CSVETGSTDTQYF. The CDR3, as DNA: TGCAGTGTGGAGACAGGGAGCACAGATACGCAGTATTTT.

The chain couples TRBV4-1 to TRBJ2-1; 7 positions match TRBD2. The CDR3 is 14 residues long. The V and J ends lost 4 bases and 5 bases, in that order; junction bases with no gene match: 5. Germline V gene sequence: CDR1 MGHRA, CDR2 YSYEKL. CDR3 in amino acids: CASSLQRDHNEQFF. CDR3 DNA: TGCGCCAGCAGCCTGCAGCGGGATCACAATGAGCAGTTCTTC.